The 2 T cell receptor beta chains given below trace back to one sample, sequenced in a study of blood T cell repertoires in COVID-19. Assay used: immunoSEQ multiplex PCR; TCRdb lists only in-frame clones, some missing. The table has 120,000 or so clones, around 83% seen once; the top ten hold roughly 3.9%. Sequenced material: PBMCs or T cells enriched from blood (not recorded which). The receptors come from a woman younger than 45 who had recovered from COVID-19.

The CDR3 is CASSLREGENQPQHF. The CDR3 DNA follows: TGTGCCAGCAGCTTACGGGAGGGGGAGAATCAGCCCCAGCATTTT. This chain uses TRBV7-8 with TRBJ1-5; maybe TRBD1 (6 bases). Germline values: CDR1 SGHVS, CDR2 FQNEAQ. Trimming removed 2 bases from V and 4 bases from J, with 12 bases in between. CDR3 length equals 15 residues. The variable domain in full, with the rest retrieved from reference TRBV7-8 and TRBJ1-5, is GAGVSQSPRYKVAKRGQDVALRCDPISGHVSLFWYQQALGQGPEFLTYFQNEAQLDKSGLPSDRFFAERPEGSVSTLKIQRTQQEDSAVYLCASSLREGENQPQHFGDGTRLSIL.

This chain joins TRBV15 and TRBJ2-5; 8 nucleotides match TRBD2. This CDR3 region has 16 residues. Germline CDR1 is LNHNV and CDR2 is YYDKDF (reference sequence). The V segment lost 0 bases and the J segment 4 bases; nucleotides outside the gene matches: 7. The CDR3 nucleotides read TGTGCCACCAGCAGAGATGGGGGGACTAGAGGAGAGACCCAGTACTTC. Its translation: CATSRDGGTRGETQYF.